These 32 T cell receptor beta chains share one sample of origin, sequenced in a study of blood T cell repertoires in COVID-19 (dated by TCRdb to about 2020). Library construction relied on the immunoSEQ multiplex PCR assay. TCRdb holds this immuneACCESS table with in-frame rearrangements only. Some clones are missing; in checked studies, unresolved V genes explain under half, and the rest has no known cause. Across this sample there are 96,000 or so clones, with roughly 90% seen only once. Approximately 1.7% of the sample is held by the ten biggest clonotypes. The material sequenced was peripheral blood. Receptor source: a man aged 60-69 years with acute or convalescent COVID-19.

The J gene is TRBJ2-5, the V gene TRBV5-1; weak D call: TRBD1 (6 bases). Trimming removed 0 bases from V and 2 bases from J, with 11 bases in between. The CDR3 covers 15 residues. The germline gives CDR1 SGHRS, CDR2 YFSETQ. Written as DNA, the CDR3 is TGCGCCAGCAGCTTGGCCTCCGGGACACAAGAGACCCAGTACTTC. Translated: CASSLASGTQETQYF.

The rearrangement uses TRBV6-6 and TRBJ2-7; D unresolved. There are 14 residues in the CDR3. The V and J ends lost 4 bases and 3 bases respectively, with 13 bases between them. From germline, CDR1 is MNHNY and CDR2 SVGAGI (reference sequence). The CDR3 DNA is TGTGCCAGCAGTTCCCGCTGGCGGAGCTACGAGCAGTACTTC. This gives the protein CASSSRWRSYEQYF.

The chain combines TRBV7-9 with TRBJ2-5; D is undetermined. The germline gives CDR1 SEHNR, CDR2 FQNEAQ (reference sequence). V gave up 3 bases and J gave up 2 bases, with 16 bases separating them. The CDR3 has 16 amino acids. CDR3 in amino acids: CASSFADISSQETQYF. CDR3 nucleotide sequence: TGTGCCAGCAGCTTTGCTGACATTAGTTCTCAAGAGACCCAGTACTTC.

The chain combines TRBV5-1 with TRBJ2-2; 8 nucleotides match TRBD2. CDR1 SGHRS and CDR2 YFSETQ come from the germline V gene. J was trimmed by 5 bases and V by 4 bases; bases with no gene match: 7. The CDR3 extends over 15 amino acids. The CDR3 nucleotides read TGCGCCAGCAGCCTTAGCGGGACGGGGACCGGGGAGCTGTTTTTT. It translates to CASSLSGTGTGELFF.

V and J are TRBV6-5 and TRBJ2-7; 7 bases agree with TRBD2. V lost 0 bases and J lost 0; bases outside the gene matches: 2. Germline V gene data show CDR1 as MNHEY and CDR2 as SVGAGI. The CDR3 runs to 15 residues. The CDR3 DNA reads TGTGCCAGCAGTTACTCTACTAGCGTCTCCTACGAGCAGTACTTC. Translating it yields CASSYSTSVSYEQYF.

The rearrangement uses TRBV6-2 or TRBV6-3 and TRBJ2-7, with 9 bases fitting TRBD1. Germline V gene lookup returns CDR1 MNHEY and CDR2 SVGEGT. The CDR3 covers 15 residues. With 5 bases clipped from V and 7 bases from J, the junction kept 12 bases outside the gene matches. The CDR3 region is CASSDPGTGSYEQYF. The CDR3 coding sequence is TGTGCCAGCAGTGACCCCGGGACAGGGAGTTATGAGCAGTACTTC.

This clone was recorded a few times. The CDR3 protein is CASSLSWGPNTEAFF. Written as DNA, the CDR3 is TGCGCCAGCAGCTTGTCATGGGGGCCGAACACTGAAGCTTTCTTT. This rearrangement joins TRBV5-1 to TRBJ1-1, with D perhaps matching TRBD1 (6 bases). The V gene's germline CDR1 is SGHRS and CDR2 YFSETQ. The germline V and J ends were trimmed by 1 base and 1 base, with 11 bases remaining between them. The CDR3 has 15 residues.

The chain links TRBV28 to TRBJ2-1; the D is unclear. V gave up 2 bases and J gave up 5 bases, with 4 bases separating them. The CDR3 consists of 12 residues. Germline CDR1 and CDR2: MDHEN and SYDVKM. In nucleotides, the CDR3 is TGTGCCAGCAGTTTAAGCGACAATGAGCAGTTCTTC. Residues: CASSLSDNEQFF. Based on the CDR3 plus reference TRBV28 and TRBJ2-1, the full variable domain is DVKVTQSSRYLVKRTGEKVFLECVQDMDHENMFWYRQDPGLGLRLIYFSYDVKMKEKGDIPEGYSVSREKKERFSLILESASTNQTSMYLCASSLSDNEQFFGPGTRLTVL.

This chain links TRBV4-2 with TRBJ2-2; the match to TRBD2 covers 8 bases. This CDR3 has 16 residues. The J segment lost 5 bases and the V segment lost 2 bases, leaving 7 bases of the junction unmatched. Germline V gene lookup returns CDR1 LGHNA and CDR2 YNFKEQ. CDR3 in amino acids: CASSQRLAGLTGELFF. CDR3 nucleotide sequence: TGTGCCAGCAGCCAACGGCTAGCGGGCCTTACCGGGGAGCTGTTTTTT.

V and J are TRBV7-2 and TRBJ2-5; 11 bases are a match to TRBD2. Trimming cost V 1 base and J 5 bases; bases outside gene matches: 3. Germline V gives CDR1 SGHTA, CDR2 FQGNSA. This CDR3 has 15 amino acids. As DNA, the CDR3 is TGTGCCAGCAGCTTAGTAGCGGGAGGGGGGGAGACCCAGTACTTC. Amino acid sequence: CASSLVAGGGETQYF.

V and J are TRBV11-1 and TRBJ2-5, with D possibly TRBD2 on 5 matching bases. In germline, CDR1 is SGHAT, CDR2 FQDESV (reference sequence). Trimming removed 4 bases at V and 5 bases at J, with 14 bases between. CDR3 length: 14 amino acids. The CDR3: CASSSAPGTETQYF. As DNA, the CDR3 is TGTGCCAGCAGCTCCGCCCCGGGAACTGAGACCCAGTACTTC.

The chain links TRBV7-9 to TRBJ2-3, with no clear D. This CDR3 region has 12 residues. In germline, CDR1 is SEHNR, CDR2 FQNEAQ (reference sequence). The V end lost 6 bases, the J end lost 4 bases, and 8 bases lay between the germline ends. The CDR3 spells CASSPTSDTQYF. The CDR3, as DNA: TGTGCCAGCAGTCCGACATCAGATACGCAGTATTTT.

The chain has TRBV7-2 and TRBJ2-1, with 11 bases that match TRBD2. This CDR3 contains 16 residues. From germline, CDR1 is SGHTA and CDR2 FQGNSA. V dropped 6 bases and J dropped 6; count of bases not matched to a gene: 10. Here the CDR3 DNA reads TGTGCCAGCAGTCCAACCGGGACTAGCGGAGTCAATGAGCAGTTCTTC. Translation: CASSPTGTSGVNEQFF.

The chain has TRBV15 and TRBJ1-6; tentatively, D is TRBD1 (6 bases). V was clipped by 1 base and J by 4 bases, with 11 bases between them. From germline, CDR1 is LNHNV and CDR2 YYDKDF (reference sequence). This CDR3 has 16 amino acids. The chain's CDR3 is CATSRGLGGYNSPLHF. The CDR3 region has the DNA TGTGCCACCAGCAGAGGTCTAGGGGGTTATAATTCACCCCTCCACTTT.

V is TRBV19 and J is TRBJ2-1; TRBD2 matches 10 bases. This CDR3 comprises 16 residues. V trimming: 1 base; J trimming: 8 bases; junction bases outside the gene matches: 8. Germline CDR1 reads LNHDA; CDR2 reads SQIVND (reference sequence). CDR3 DNA sequence: TGTGCCAGTAGTATAGCTGGCCTAGCGGGAGCAGATGAGCAGTTCTTC. It specifies CASSIAGLAGADEQFF.

This chain joins TRBV10-3 and TRBJ2-5; 7 nucleotides line up with TRBD2. The germline CDR1 and CDR2 sequences are ENHRY and SYGVKD. Trimming at V came to 0 bases and at J to 4 bases, leaving 8 bases not matched to a gene. The CDR3 length is 16 residues. The CDR3 loop reads CAISESEWEGRETQYF. CDR3 nucleotides: TGTGCCATCAGTGAGTCGGAATGGGAGGGAAGAGAGACCCAGTACTTC.

The chain links TRBV19 to TRBJ1-1; no definite D call. Germline V gene data show CDR1 as LNHDA and CDR2 as SQIVND (reference sequence). Deletions cut 3 bases from V and 4 bases from J, with 12 bases between. CDR3 size: 14 residues. The CDR3: CASSISSGFTEAFF. The CDR3 DNA sequence: TGTGCCAGTAGTATCTCGTCCGGGTTCACTGAAGCTTTCTTT.

This clone was detected once. The V gene is TRBV30, the J gene TRBJ1-1, with 7 nucleotides matching TRBD1. This CDR3 contains 15 residues. The junction had 15 bases not matched to a gene; V was cut back by 5 bases and J by 6 bases. In germline, CDR1 is GTSNPN, CDR2 SVGIG (reference sequence). The CDR3 DNA is TGTGCCTGGCGGAGTCTACAGGGGATAAGCGCTGAAGCTTTCTTT. Translated, it gives CAWRSLQGISAEAFF. Combining the CDR3 with reference TRBV30 and TRBJ1-1 gives the whole variable domain SQTIHQWPATLVQPVGSPLSLECTVEGTSNPNLYWYRQAAGRGLQLLFYSVGIGQISSEVPQNLSASRPQDRQFILSSKKLLLSDSGFYLCAWRSLQGISAEAFFGQGTRLTVV.

The CDR3, as DNA: TGTGCCAGCAGTTTTCTGGGACAGGCGAATGAAAAACTGTTTTTT. Its translation is CASSFLGQANEKLFF. The chain couples TRBV27 to TRBJ1-4, with TRBD1 identical over 8 bases. Trimming took 3 bases from V and 5 from J; bases not matched to a gene: 5. Germline V gene lookup returns CDR1 MNHEY and CDR2 SMNVEV (reference sequence). This CDR3 region has 15 residues.

The chain links TRBV4-2 to TRBJ2-7, with 9 nucleotides matching TRBD2. This CDR3 is built from 13 residues. Germline V CDR1 and CDR2: LGHNA, YNFKEQ. The V segment lost 8 bases and the J segment 2 bases; nucleotides outside the gene matches: 4. CDR3 protein: CASGASGTYEQYF. For the CDR3, the DNA is TGTGCCAGCGGGGCTAGCGGGACCTACGAGCAGTACTTC.

This clone was counted a single time. The CDR3 sequence is CASSQDAGESSGELFF. CDR3 bases: TGTGCCAGCAGCCAAGATGCGGGGGAGAGTTCCGGGGAGCTGTTTTTT. V usage is TRBV4-2 and J usage is TRBJ2-2, with 7 positions matching TRBD2. Germline CDR1 LGHNA, CDR2 YNFKEQ. V trimming: 0 bases; J trimming: 6 bases; junction bases outside the gene matches: 7. The CDR3 extends over 16 amino acids.

The chain carries TRBV9 and TRBJ1-2, with 8 bases matching TRBD1. The trim removed 4 bases at V and 7 bases at J, leaving 9 bases unmatched. The CDR3 is made up of 14 amino acids. The germline V gene encodes CDR1 SGDLS and CDR2 YYNGEE. The CDR3 DNA follows: TGTGCCAGCAGCATCTGGACAGGGCAGGCTGGCTACACCTTC. Translation gives CASSIWTGQAGYTF.

The V call is TRBV6-4, the J call TRBJ2-1; 9 positions agree with TRBD1. Germline CDR1 MRHNA, CDR2 SNTAGT. The CDR3 totals 14 residues. V shed 2 bases and J 9 bases; nucleotides not matched to a gene: 5. CDR3 coding DNA: TGTGCCAGCAGTGACGGGACAGGGACCCGTGAGCAGTTCTTC. Translated: CASSDGTGTREQFF.

The chain couples TRBV7-2 to TRBJ2-5; weak D call: TRBD1 (5 bases). The CDR3 runs 13 residues. Germline V gives CDR1 SGHTA, CDR2 FQGNSA. Trimming pared 2 bases from V and 5 bases from J, leaving 9 bases between. CDR3: CASSLSGRETQYF. In DNA, the CDR3 is TGTGCCAGCAGCTTATCAGGGCGGGAGACCCAGTACTTC.

The V and J genes are TRBV5-1 and TRBJ2-7; maybe TRBD1 (5 bases). In germline, CDR1 is SGHRS, CDR2 YFSETQ. V was shortened by 2 bases and J by 4 bases, with 13 bases between the two germline ends. This CDR3 spans 14 amino acids. This CDR3 is CASSFSQGLYEQYF. CDR3 DNA: TGCGCCAGCAGCTTTAGTCAGGGCCTATACGAGCAGTACTTC.

This chain links TRBV3-1 (or the pseudogene TRBV3-2) with TRBJ1-1; D uncertain. The CDR3 covers 17 residues. The V end was cut by 0 bases, the J end by 1 base, with 15 bases between. Per the germline V gene, CDR1 is LGHDT and CDR2 is YNNKEL (reference sequence). For the CDR3, the DNA is TGTGCCAGCAGCCAAGATTGGCAGGACGGAGGGAACACTGAAGCTTTCTTT. Protein: CASSQDWQDGGNTEAFF.

The V call is TRBV11-2, the J call TRBJ2-1; D may be TRBD2 (6 bases). The CDR3 is 15 residues long. Trimming pared 3 bases from V and 4 bases from J, leaving 13 bases between. Germline V gene data show CDR1 as SGHAT and CDR2 as FQNNGV. The CDR3 DNA is TGTGCCAGCAGCTTCGTGGGGGGTTCGTACAATGAGCAGTTCTTC. Protein sequence: CASSFVGGSYNEQFF. The variable domain in full, with the rest retrieved from reference TRBV11-2 and TRBJ2-1, is EAGVAQSPRYKIIEKRQSVAFWCNPISGHATLYWYQQILGQGPKLLIQFQNNGVVDDSQLPKDRFSAERLKGVDSTLKIQPAKLEDSAVYLCASSFVGGSYNEQFFGPGTRLTVL.

J is TRBJ1-5 and V is TRBV2; possible D gene TRBD1, 6 bases. Germline loops: CDR1 SNHLY, CDR2 FYNNEI. Trimming stripped 5 bases from V and 4 bases from J, with 21 bases between. The CDR3 totals 17 residues. The CDR3 is CASSWAGATFRNQPQHF. In nucleotides, the CDR3 is TGTGCCAGCAGTTGGGCAGGGGCAACCTTCAGGAATCAGCCCCAGCATTTT. Complete variable domain (other parts from reference TRBV2 and TRBJ1-5): EPEVTQTPSHQVTQMGQEVILRCVPISNHLYFYWYRQILGQKVEFLVSFYNNEISEKSEIFDDQFSVERPDGSNFTLKIRSTKLEDSAMYFCASSWAGATFRNQPQHFGDGTRLSIL.

The V gene is TRBV7-6, the J gene TRBJ2-1, with 10 bases matching TRBD2. The CDR3 extends over 17 amino acids. V lost 2 bases and J lost 3; bases outside the gene matches: 7. Per germline, CDR1 SGHVS and CDR2 FNYEAQ. The CDR3 coding sequence is TGTGCCAGCAGCTTACGGCTAGCGGGAGAGAACTACAATGAGCAGTTCTTC. This encodes CASSLRLAGENYNEQFF. Using reference TRBV7-6 and TRBJ2-1 for the parts outside the CDR3, the full variable domain is GAGVSQSPRYKVTKRGQDVALRCDPISGHVSLYWYRQALGQGPEFLTYFNYEAQQDKSGLPNDRFSAERPEGSISTLTIQRTEQRDSAMYRCASSLRLAGENYNEQFFGPGTRLTVL.

The chain employs TRBV10-3 and TRBJ2-1; the match to TRBD2 covers 9 bases. The germline V gene encodes CDR1 ENHRY and CDR2 SYGVKD. J was trimmed by 6 bases and V by 3 bases; bases with no gene match: 12. This CDR3 is 17 amino acids long. The CDR3 bases are TGTGCCATCAGTGAAACGCCCCGGACTAGCGTGGGCAATGAGCAGTTCTTC. Residues: CAISETPRTSVGNEQFF.

The genes are TRBV7-9 and TRBJ2-3; possibly TRBD1 for D (6 bases). Germline assignment: CDR1 SEHNR and CDR2 FQNEAQ (reference sequence). V was clipped by 1 base and J by 2 bases, with 13 bases between them. This CDR3 comprises 16 residues. The CDR3 spells CASSLGWDTYTDTQYF. As DNA, the CDR3 is TGTGCCAGCAGCTTAGGTTGGGACACCTACACAGATACGCAGTATTTT.

V is TRBV4-1 and J is TRBJ1-2; a possible D gene is TRBD1 (5 bases). The CDR3 runs to 16 residues. Germline assignment: CDR1 MGHRA and CDR2 YSYEKL. Trimming shortened V by 3 bases and J by 7 bases, and 21 bases separated the two germline ends. CDR3 sequence reads: CASSQSQGQGWGGYTF. The DNA of the CDR3 is TGCGCCAGCAGCCAGAGCCAGGGCCAGGGCTGGGGTGGCTACACCTTC.